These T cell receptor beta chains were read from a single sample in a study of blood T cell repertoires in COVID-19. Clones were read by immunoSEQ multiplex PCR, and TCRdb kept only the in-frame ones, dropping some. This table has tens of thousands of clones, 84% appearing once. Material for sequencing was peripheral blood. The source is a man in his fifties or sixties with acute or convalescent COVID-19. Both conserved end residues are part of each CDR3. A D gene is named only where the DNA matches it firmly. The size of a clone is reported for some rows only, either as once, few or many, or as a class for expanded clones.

CDR3nt: TGTGCCAGCAGAAGGAGGGGCTTATATCTGGATACGCAGTATTTT
CDR3aa: CASRRRGLYLDTQYF
j_gene: TRBJ2-3
abundance: few
v_gene: TRBV27
d_gene: NA
len: 15

CDR3nt: TGCGCCAGCAGCCAAGAGCTGAGCTCCTATAATTCACCCCTCCACTTT
CDR3aa: CASSQELSSYNSPLHF
j_gene: TRBJ1-6
abundance: NA
v_gene: TRBV4-1
d_gene: NA
len: 16

CDR3nt: TGCGCCAGCAGCTACGACAGGGTTGGCGGGGAGCTGTTTTTT
CDR3aa: CASSYDRVGGELFF
j_gene: TRBJ2-2
abundance: NA
v_gene: TRBV5-1
d_gene: TRBD1
len: 14

CDR3nt: TGTGCCAGCTCACCACAAAACAGGGGAGATGAAGCTTTCTTT
CDR3aa: CASSPQNRGDEAFF
j_gene: TRBJ1-1
abundance: few
v_gene: TRBV18
d_gene: TRBD1
len: 14

CDR3nt: TGTGCCAGCAGCTTGGTGGCAGGGCAAGCCGGGGAGCTGTTTTTT
CDR3aa: CASSLVAGQAGELFF
j_gene: TRBJ2-2
abundance: NA
v_gene: TRBV5-5
d_gene: NA
len: 15

CDR3nt: TGTGCCAGTAGTATCTCCGGGACTAGCGGACTCAATGAGCAGTTCTTC
CDR3aa: CASSISGTSGLNEQFF
j_gene: TRBJ2-1
abundance: NA
v_gene: TRBV19
d_gene: TRBD2
len: 16

CDR3nt: TGTGCCAGCAGCCCCCGTCAGGGACTAAGCGACTTTGGGGAGCAGTTCTTC
CDR3aa: CASSPRQGLSDFGEQFF
j_gene: TRBJ2-1
abundance: NA
v_gene: TRBV9
d_gene: TRBD2
len: 17

CDR3nt: TGTGCCAGCAGCCAAGTTGGCGGGGGGGTAGGATACGAGCAGTACTTC
CDR3aa: CASSQVGGGVGYEQYF
j_gene: TRBJ2-7
abundance: NA
v_gene: TRBV3-1/TRBV3-2
d_gene: TRBD2
len: 16

CDR3nt: TGTGCCAGCAGTTGGGTAGCGGGCGAACTCTCTGGGGCCAACGTCCTGACTTTC
CDR3aa: CASSWVAGELSGANVLTF
j_gene: TRBJ2-6
abundance: NA
v_gene: TRBV6-2/TRBV6-3
d_gene: TRBD2
len: 18

CDR3nt: TGTGCCACCGACCGGGGAGGAAGCTCCTACGAGCAGTACTTC
CDR3aa: CATDRGGSSYEQYF
j_gene: TRBJ2-7
abundance: NA
v_gene: TRBV7-2
d_gene: NA
len: 14

CDR3nt: TGTGCCAGCAGCTTGCGGGGCCAAGAGACCCAGTACTTC
CDR3aa: CASSLRGQETQYF
j_gene: TRBJ2-5
abundance: once
v_gene: TRBV5-6
d_gene: NA
len: 13

CDR3nt: TGTGCCAGCAGCTTAGAAGGTACAGGGATCCACAATGAGCAGTTCTTC
CDR3aa: CASSLEGTGIHNEQFF
j_gene: TRBJ2-1
abundance: NA
v_gene: TRBV7-2
d_gene: NA
len: 16

CDR3nt: TGTGCCAGCAGCCCGGGGGGGACAGCCCAAGAGACCCAGTACTTC
CDR3aa: CASSPGGTAQETQYF
j_gene: TRBJ2-5
abundance: NA
v_gene: TRBV11-3
d_gene: NA
len: 15

CDR3nt: TGTGCCAGCAGCCAGGGATCCTACAATGAGCAGTTCTTC
CDR3aa: CASSQGSYNEQFF
j_gene: TRBJ2-1
abundance: NA
v_gene: TRBV11-3
d_gene: NA
len: 13

CDR3nt: TGTGCCAGCTCACCCCGGCTACAGGGTGCAGGAAACACCATATATTTT
CDR3aa: CASSPRLQGAGNTIYF
j_gene: TRBJ1-3
abundance: NA
v_gene: TRBV18
d_gene: NA
len: 16

CDR3nt: TGTGCCAGCAGCGTAGTAGCGGGCAGCGGGGTGTATGGCTACACCTTC
CDR3aa: CASSVVAGSGVYGYTF
j_gene: TRBJ1-2
abundance: NA
v_gene: TRBV9
d_gene: NA
len: 16

CDR3nt: TGCAGTGCTACAGACGGGATGGAGTTCTTC
CDR3aa: CSATDGMEFF
j_gene: TRBJ2-1
abundance: NA
v_gene: TRBV20-1
d_gene: NA
len: 10

CDR3nt: TGTGCCAGTAGTATCCCGGGGGGGGCGTACGGGATGAACACTGAAGCTTTCTTT
CDR3aa: CASSIPGGAYGMNTEAFF
j_gene: TRBJ1-1
abundance: NA
v_gene: TRBV19
d_gene: NA
len: 18

CDR3nt: TGCGCCAGCTCGCGGGGAGGGTCCACTGAAGCTTTCTTT
CDR3aa: CASSRGGSTEAFF
j_gene: TRBJ1-1
abundance: NA
v_gene: TRBV4-1
d_gene: NA
len: 13

CDR3nt: TGCAGCGTCCAAGAGGTGGTACGGTACGAGCAGTACTTC
CDR3aa: CSVQEVVRYEQYF
j_gene: TRBJ2-7
abundance: NA
v_gene: TRBV29-1
d_gene: NA
len: 13

CDR3nt: TGTGCCAGCAGCTTAGGAGGGGGCGGGTCCTACAATGAGCAGTTCTTC
CDR3aa: CASSLGGGGSYNEQFF
j_gene: TRBJ2-1
abundance: NA
v_gene: TRBV7-2
d_gene: TRBD1
len: 16

CDR3nt: TGTGCCAGCAGCTTTTTCCGGGACAGGGGAGATCAGCCCCAGCATTTT
CDR3aa: CASSFFRDRGDQPQHF
j_gene: TRBJ1-5
abundance: NA
v_gene: TRBV7-9
d_gene: TRBD1
len: 16

CDR3nt: TGTGCCACCAGTGACCTTGGCCGGGAGTGCTGTGGCTACACCTTC
CDR3aa: CATSDLGRECCGYTF
j_gene: TRBJ1-2
abundance: NA
v_gene: TRBV24-1
d_gene: NA
len: 15

CDR3nt: TGTGCCAGCAGTGGAAGGGGCGGACGGAACATTCAGTACTTC
CDR3aa: CASSGRGGRNIQYF
j_gene: TRBJ2-4
abundance: once
v_gene: TRBV6-2/TRBV6-3
d_gene: NA
len: 14

CDR3nt: TGTGCCACAGGGCCCTCGGGTAACACTGAAGCTTTCTTT
CDR3aa: CATGPSGNTEAFF
j_gene: TRBJ1-1
abundance: NA
v_gene: TRBV19
d_gene: NA
len: 13

CDR3nt: TGTGCCAGCCGTCCGGGAGGTAATTCACCCCTCCACTTT
CDR3aa: CASRPGGNSPLHF
j_gene: TRBJ1-6
abundance: NA
v_gene: TRBV12-3/TRBV12-4
d_gene: NA
len: 13

CDR3nt: TGTGCCAGCAGTGGGACTAGGGGTACCGGGGAGCTGTTTTTT
CDR3aa: CASSGTRGTGELFF
j_gene: TRBJ2-2
abundance: NA
v_gene: TRBV2
d_gene: TRBD2
len: 14

CDR3nt: TGTGCCAGCAGCCGACTAGCGGGGGGCTTCACAGATACGCAGTATTTT
CDR3aa: CASSRLAGGFTDTQYF
j_gene: TRBJ2-3
abundance: NA
v_gene: TRBV25-1
d_gene: TRBD2
len: 16